Each of the 19 T cell receptor beta chains below was sequenced from the same sample in a study of blood T cell repertoires in COVID-19. Libraries were prepared by immunoSEQ multiplex PCR; TCRdb keeps only in-frame clonotypes and omits some of them. The data contain about 210,000 clones, 80% to 90% of them singletons. The specimen was PBMCs or T cells enriched from blood (not recorded which). The receptors were sampled from a young man with acute COVID-19.

Only one count was recorded for this clone. The V call is TRBV5-1, the J call TRBJ2-1; perhaps TRBD1 as D (5 bases). This CDR3 is built from 14 residues. Trimming shortened V by 7 bases and J by 5 bases, and 16 bases separated the two germline ends. Germline V gene sequence: CDR1 SGHRS, CDR2 YFSETQ. The chain's CDR3 is CASGAETTHNEQFF. The CDR3 nucleotides are TGCGCCAGCGGGGCCGAGACCACGCACAATGAGCAGTTCTTC. The full variable domain, rest sourced from reference TRBV5-1 and TRBJ2-1, is KAGVTQTPRYLIKTRGQQVTLSCSPISGHRSVSWYQQTPGQGLQFLFEYFSETQRNKGNFPGRFSGRQFSNSRSEMNVSTLELGDSALYLCASGAETTHNEQFFGPGTRLTVL.

The chain has TRBV2 and TRBJ1-1; D might be TRBD1 (5 bases). CDR3 length: 13 residues. V dropped 8 bases and J dropped 1 base, with 11 bases sitting between them. Per the germline V gene, CDR1 is SNHLY and CDR2 is FYNNEI. The CDR3 spells CASGPTENTEAFF. DNA of the CDR3: TGTGCCAGCGGGCCGACAGAGAACACTGAAGCTTTCTTT.

The genes are TRBV5-6 and TRBJ2-7, with TRBD2 as a possible D gene (6 bases). V lost 0 bases to trimming and J lost 2 bases, with 12 bases between them. CDR3 size: 15 residues. Per the germline V gene, CDR1 is SGHDT and CDR2 is YYEEEE. The CDR3 reads CASSLAGRVPYEQYF. CDR3 DNA: TGTGCCAGCAGCTTGGCCGGGAGAGTGCCCTACGAGCAGTACTTC.

The J gene is TRBJ2-5, the V gene TRBV10-2, with 8 bases aligning to TRBD2. V lost 2 bases, J lost 4 bases, and 3 bases stayed unmatched. The germline V gene encodes CDR1 WSHSY and CDR2 SAAADI. The CDR3 runs to 14 residues. The DNA of the CDR3 is TGCGCCAGCAGTGAGGTTAGCGGGATAGAGACCCAGTACTTC. Translation: CASSEVSGIETQYF.

The chain is built from TRBV21-1 and TRBJ1-1; the D segment call TRBD1 is taken from the table without a DNA check. TRBV21-1 is reported as a pseudogene. This CDR3 has 15 amino acids. The CDR3 loop is CASSLPGTGNTEAFF. CDR3 nucleotide sequence: TGTGCCAGCAGCTTGCCCGGGACAGGGAACACTGAAGCTTTCTTT.

This chain joins TRBV6-4 and TRBJ2-7, with D perhaps matching TRBD2 (5 bases). The CDR3 spans 17 residues. CDR1 MRHNA and CDR2 SNTAGT come from the germline V gene. V was clipped by 0 bases and J by 3 bases, with 18 bases between them. The chain's CDR3 is CASSDSELRTGNYEQYF. For the CDR3, the DNA is TGTGCCAGCAGTGACTCAGAGCTAAGGACCGGGAACTACGAGCAGTACTTC.

The J gene is TRBJ1-2, the V gene TRBV2; D remains ambiguous. The CDR3 runs to 13 residues. V was clipped by 9 bases and J by 2 bases, with 13 bases between them. Germline CDR1 is SNHLY and CDR2 is FYNNEI. The DNA of the CDR3 is TGTGCCAGGTCTCCTACAGAGAACTATGGCTACACCTTC. Its protein product is CARSPTENYGYTF.

V gene TRBV2 combines with J gene TRBJ2-1, with TRBD2 identical over 10 bases. J lost 0 bases, V lost 3 bases, and 8 bases had no gene match. The CDR3 totals 18 residues. The germline gives CDR1 SNHLY, CDR2 FYNNEI. Here the CDR3 DNA reads TGTGCCAGCAGTGAGGTGAGCGGGAGGGGGAGCTCCTACAATGAGCAGTTCTTC. It translates to CASSEVSGRGSSYNEQFF. The complete variable domain, with remaining parts taken from reference TRBV2 and TRBJ2-1, reads EPEVTQTPSHQVTQMGQEVILRCVPISNHLYFYWYRQILGQKVEFLVSFYNNEISEKSEIFDDQFSVERPDGSNFTLKIRSTKLEDSAMYFCASSEVSGRGSSYNEQFFGPGTRLTVL.

This clone was detected once. The J gene is TRBJ1-4, the V gene TRBV18, with D hard to call. Trimming removed 6 bases from V and 6 bases from J, with 8 bases in between. CDR1 is KGHSH, CDR2 LQKENI, per germline. This CDR3 region has 12 residues. The DNA of the CDR3 is TGTGCCAGCTCCCCTAGTTATGAAAAACTGTTTTTT. This codes for CASSPSYEKLFF.

The chain is built from TRBV5-4 and TRBJ2-3, with unresolved D. The V end lost 1 base, the J end lost 7 bases, and 4 bases lay between the germline ends. This CDR3 is 11 amino acids long. In germline, CDR1 is SGHNT, CDR2 YYREEE (reference sequence). The CDR3 spells CASSLYYTQYF. The DNA of the CDR3 is TGTGCCAGCAGCTTGTATTATACGCAGTATTTT.

This chain connects TRBV10-3 to TRBJ2-5; D ambiguous. The CDR3 length is 15 residues. Trimming removed 3 bases from V and 1 base from J, with 12 bases in between. Per the germline V gene, CDR1 is ENHRY and CDR2 is SYGVKD. The chain's CDR3 is CAISDNFRSQETQYF. The CDR3 nucleotides are TGTGCCATCAGTGATAATTTTAGGAGCCAAGAGACCCAGTACTTC.

The chain couples TRBV28 to TRBJ2-5, with 8 bases that match TRBD1. The CDR3 consists of 16 residues. Trimming took 4 bases from V and 5 from J; bases not matched to a gene: 12. Germline values: CDR1 MDHEN, CDR2 SYDVKM. The CDR3 DNA sequence: TGTGCCAGCAGTTCCCCATTCATACAGGGGGGCGAGACCCAGTACTTC. Translation gives CASSSPFIQGGETQYF.

The rearrangement links TRBV28 to TRBJ1-2; 10 positions match TRBD1. Per germline, CDR1 MDHEN and CDR2 SYDVKM. The CDR3 is made up of 16 amino acids. Unmatched junction bases numbered 9, after V lost 2 bases and J lost 6 bases. The CDR3 here is CASSLGDRGYNNGYTF. The CDR3 DNA is TGTGCCAGCAGTTTAGGGGACAGGGGATATAATAATGGCTACACCTTC.

The chain links TRBV5-1 to TRBJ2-5, with 8 bases matching TRBD2. Germline V gene data show CDR1 as SGHRS and CDR2 as YFSETQ. There are 18 residues in the CDR3. J gave up 5 bases and V 3 bases, and 18 bases lay outside the gene matches. The CDR3 DNA sequence: TGCGCCAGCAGCTGGGCGGTGAGCGGGAGCGTTCGGAAGGAGACCCAGTACTTC. It encodes CASSWAVSGSVRKETQYF. Complete variable domain (other parts from reference TRBV5-1 and TRBJ2-5): KAGVTQTPRYLIKTRGQQVTLSCSPISGHRSVSWYQQTPGQGLQFLFEYFSETQRNKGNFPGRFSGRQFSNSRSEMNVSTLELGDSALYLCASSWAVSGSVRKETQYFGPGTRLLVL.

This clone appeared a single time. The chain's CDR3 is CASSTTSSYNEQFF. In DNA, the CDR3 is TGTGCCAGCAGTACGACTAGCTCCTACAATGAGCAGTTCTTC. This chain connects TRBV6-2 or TRBV6-3 to TRBJ2-1, with D perhaps matching TRBD2 (6 bases). The V and J ends lost 5 bases and 0 bases respectively, with 8 bases between them. Per germline, CDR1 MNHEY and CDR2 SVGEGT. The CDR3 loop spans 14 amino acids.

The chain recombines TRBV4-1 with TRBJ1-2; D not certain. Germline V lookup: CDR1 MGHRA, CDR2 YSYEKL. The CDR3 extends over 17 amino acids. V dropped 0 bases and J dropped 4 bases, with 18 bases sitting between them. In nucleotides, the CDR3 is TGCGCCAGCAGCCAAGATGTCAGGCTTGCTGTCCGCTATGGCTACACCTTC. Translated, it gives CASSQDVRLAVRYGYTF.

The chain has TRBV9 and TRBJ2-5; unclear D gene. CDR3 length: 13 residues. The germline V gene encodes CDR1 SGDLS and CDR2 YYNGEE. Trimming left V 0 bases short and J 2 bases short, with 5 bases between. The CDR3 DNA reads as TGTGCCAGCAGCGTAGACCTACAAGAGACCCAGTACTTC. Its protein is CASSVDLQETQYF.

The V call is TRBV12-3 or TRBV12-4, the J call TRBJ1-5, with a possible D match to TRBD1 (6 bases). This CDR3 region has 12 residues. V was clipped by 6 bases and J by 5 bases, with 8 bases between them. This chain's CDR3 is CASSHRDQPQHF. DNA for the CDR3: TGTGCCAGCAGCCACAGGGATCAGCCCCAGCATTTT.

As concerns this clone: The sample carries other DNA sequences with the same CDR3. This sequence joins TRBV19 and TRBJ1-1; D is undetermined. Germline values: CDR1 LNHDA, CDR2 SQIVND (reference sequence). Trimming shortened V by 6 bases and J by 0 bases, and 8 bases separated the two germline ends. This CDR3 has 13 residues. CDR3 DNA: TGTGCCAGTAGCTCGGGTCTGAACACTGAAGCTTTCTTT. Amino acid sequence: CASSSGLNTEAFF.